This record looks at one T cell receptor beta chain sequence and its context. Sequencing was performed with immunoSEQ multiplex PCR; in TCRdb, only in-frame clones are kept and a portion is missing. The table lists hundreds of thousands of clones, roughly 86% of them singletons. This specimen comes from a study of blood T cell repertoires in COVID-19. Germline V gene lookup returns CDR1 SQVTM and CDR2 ANQGSEA. This CDR3 region has 14 residues. V was pared by 6 bases and J by 12 bases, with 16 bases of the junction left unmatched. The rearrangement uses TRBV29-1 and TRBJ2-1; TRBD2 aligns across 8 bases. The receptor comes from a woman between 45 and 65 years old who had recovered from COVID-19. Sequencing input: PBMCs or T cells enriched from blood (not recorded which). The DNA for the CDR3 is TGCAGCGTCGAAAAACTAGCGGCAACCGGAGGGCAGTTCTTC. It codes for CSVEKLAATGGQFF.